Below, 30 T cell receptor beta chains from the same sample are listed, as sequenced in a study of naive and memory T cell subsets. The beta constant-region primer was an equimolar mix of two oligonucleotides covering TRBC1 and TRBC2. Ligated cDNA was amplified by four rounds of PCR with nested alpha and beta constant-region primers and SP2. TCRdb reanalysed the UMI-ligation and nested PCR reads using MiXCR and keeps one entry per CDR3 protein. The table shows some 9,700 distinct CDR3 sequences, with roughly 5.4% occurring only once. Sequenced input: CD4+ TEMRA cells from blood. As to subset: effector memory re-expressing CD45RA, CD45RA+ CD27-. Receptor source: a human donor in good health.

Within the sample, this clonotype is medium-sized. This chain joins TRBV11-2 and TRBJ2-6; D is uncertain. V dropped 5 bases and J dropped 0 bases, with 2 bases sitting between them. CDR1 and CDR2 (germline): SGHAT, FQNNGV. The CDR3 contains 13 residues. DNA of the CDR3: TGTGCCAGCAGCCCCTCTGGGGCCAACGTCCTGACTTTC. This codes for CASSPSGANVLTF. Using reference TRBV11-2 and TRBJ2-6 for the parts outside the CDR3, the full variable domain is EAGVAQSPRYKIIEKRQSVAFWCNPISGHATLYWYQQILGQGPKLLIQFQNNGVVDDSQLPKDRFSAERLKGVDSTLKIQPAKLEDSAVYLCASSPSGANVLTFGAGSRLTVL.

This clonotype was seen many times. The CDR3 nucleotides are TGTGCCAGCAGTCCCGGGACAGGAGAGACCCAGTACTTC. Amino acids: CASSPGTGETQYF. J is TRBJ2-5 and V is TRBV12-3 or TRBV12-4; 8 bases fit TRBD1. V was pared by 5 bases and J by 4 bases, with 3 bases of the junction left unmatched. The CDR3 is 13 amino acids.

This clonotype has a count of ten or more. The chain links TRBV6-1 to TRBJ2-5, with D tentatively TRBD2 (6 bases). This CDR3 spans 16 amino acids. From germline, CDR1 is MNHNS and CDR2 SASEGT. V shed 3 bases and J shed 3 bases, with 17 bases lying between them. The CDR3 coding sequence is TGTGCCAGCAGTGAGGGCGGGGCGGCTGAGGAAGAGACCCAGTACTTC. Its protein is CASSEGGAAEEETQYF.

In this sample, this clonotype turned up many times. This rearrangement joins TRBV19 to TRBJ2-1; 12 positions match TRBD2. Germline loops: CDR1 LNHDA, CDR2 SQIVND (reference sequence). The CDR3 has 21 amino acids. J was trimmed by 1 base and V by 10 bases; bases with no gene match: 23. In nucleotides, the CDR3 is TGTGCCACCCGGACTAGCGGGAAATTGGAGCTCAGAGGGAGATCCTACAATGAGCAGTTCTTC. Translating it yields CATRTSGKLELRGRSYNEQFF.

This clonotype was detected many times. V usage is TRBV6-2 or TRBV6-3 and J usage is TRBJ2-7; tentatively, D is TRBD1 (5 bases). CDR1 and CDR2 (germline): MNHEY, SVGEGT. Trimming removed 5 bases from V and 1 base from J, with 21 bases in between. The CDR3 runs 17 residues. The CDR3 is CASSPGKAQELSYEQYF. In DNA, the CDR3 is TGTGCCAGCAGTCCCGGAAAGGCACAGGAGCTGTCCTACGAGCAGTACTTC.

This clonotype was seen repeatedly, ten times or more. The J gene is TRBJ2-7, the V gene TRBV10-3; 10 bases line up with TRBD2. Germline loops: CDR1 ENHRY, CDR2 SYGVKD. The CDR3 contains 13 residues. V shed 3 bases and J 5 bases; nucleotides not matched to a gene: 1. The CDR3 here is CAISELAGNEQYF. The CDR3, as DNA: TGTGCCATCAGTGAACTAGCGGGGAACGAGCAGTACTTC.

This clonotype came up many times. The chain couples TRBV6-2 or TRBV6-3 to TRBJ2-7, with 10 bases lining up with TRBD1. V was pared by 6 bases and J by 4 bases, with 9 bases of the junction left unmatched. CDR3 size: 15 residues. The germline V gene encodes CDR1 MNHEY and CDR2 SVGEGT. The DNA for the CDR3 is TGTGCCAGCAGCGATCCCGGGACAGGGGTATACGAGCAGTACTTC. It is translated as CASSDPGTGVYEQYF.

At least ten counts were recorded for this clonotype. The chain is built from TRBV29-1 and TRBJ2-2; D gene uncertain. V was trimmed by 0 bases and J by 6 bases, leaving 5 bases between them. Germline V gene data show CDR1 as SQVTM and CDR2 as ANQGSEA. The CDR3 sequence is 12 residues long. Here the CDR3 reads CSVEEPPGELFF. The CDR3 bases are TGCAGCGTTGAAGAGCCCCCCGGGGAGCTGTTTTTT.

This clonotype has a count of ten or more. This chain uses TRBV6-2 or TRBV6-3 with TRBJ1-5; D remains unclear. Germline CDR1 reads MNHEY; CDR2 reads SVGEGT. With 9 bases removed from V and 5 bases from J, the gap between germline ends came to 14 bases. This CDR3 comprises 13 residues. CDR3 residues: CASALDADQPQHF. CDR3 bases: TGTGCCAGTGCGTTGGACGCGGATCAGCCCCAGCATTTT.

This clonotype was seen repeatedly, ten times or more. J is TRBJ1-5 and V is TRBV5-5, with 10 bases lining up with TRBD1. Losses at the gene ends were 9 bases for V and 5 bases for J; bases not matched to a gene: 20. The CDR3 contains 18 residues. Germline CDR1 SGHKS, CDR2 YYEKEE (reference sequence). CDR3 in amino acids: CATIQVNSDRGLHQPQHF. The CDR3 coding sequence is TGTGCCACCATACAAGTAAACTCGGACAGGGGGTTGCATCAGCCCCAGCATTTT. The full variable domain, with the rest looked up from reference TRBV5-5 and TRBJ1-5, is DAGVTQSPTHLIKTRGQQVTLRCSPISGHKSVSWYQQVLGQGPQFIFQYYEKEERGRGNFPDRFSARQFPNYSSELNVNALLLGDSALYLCATIQVNSDRGLHQPQHFGDGTRLSIL.

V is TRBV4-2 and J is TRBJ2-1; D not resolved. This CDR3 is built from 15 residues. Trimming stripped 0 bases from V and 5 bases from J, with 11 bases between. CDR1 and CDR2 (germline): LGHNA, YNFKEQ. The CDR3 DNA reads TGTGCCAGCAGCCAAGAATCTGTCCTGGACAATGAGCAGTTCTTC. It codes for CASSQESVLDNEQFF.

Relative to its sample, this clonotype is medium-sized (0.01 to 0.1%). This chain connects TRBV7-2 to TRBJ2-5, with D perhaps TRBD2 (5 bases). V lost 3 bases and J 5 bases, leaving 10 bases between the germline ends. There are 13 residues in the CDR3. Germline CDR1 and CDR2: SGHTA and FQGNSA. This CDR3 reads CASSFGMDETQYF. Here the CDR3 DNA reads TGTGCCAGCAGCTTCGGGATGGATGAGACCCAGTACTTC.

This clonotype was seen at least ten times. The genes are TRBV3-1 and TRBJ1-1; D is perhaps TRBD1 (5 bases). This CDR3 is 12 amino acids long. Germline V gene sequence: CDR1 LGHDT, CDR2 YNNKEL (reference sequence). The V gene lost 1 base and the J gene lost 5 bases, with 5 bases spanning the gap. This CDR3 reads CASSQGGTEAFF. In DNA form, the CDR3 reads TGTGCCAGCAGCCAAGGGGGGACTGAAGCTTTCTTT.

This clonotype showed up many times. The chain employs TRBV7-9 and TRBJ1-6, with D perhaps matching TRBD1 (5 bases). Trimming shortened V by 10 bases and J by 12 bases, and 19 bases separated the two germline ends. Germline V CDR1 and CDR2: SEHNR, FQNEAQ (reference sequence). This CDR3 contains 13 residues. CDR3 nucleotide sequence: TGTGCCACAACGGGGGGAAATGGAGGACCCCTCCACTTT. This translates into CATTGGNGGPLHF. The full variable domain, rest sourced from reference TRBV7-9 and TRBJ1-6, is DTGVSQNPRHKITKRGQNVTFRCDPISEHNRLYWYRQTLGQGPEFLTYFQNEAQLEKSRLLSDRFSAERPKGSFSTLEIQRTEQGDSAMYLCATTGGNGGPLHFGNGTRLTVT.

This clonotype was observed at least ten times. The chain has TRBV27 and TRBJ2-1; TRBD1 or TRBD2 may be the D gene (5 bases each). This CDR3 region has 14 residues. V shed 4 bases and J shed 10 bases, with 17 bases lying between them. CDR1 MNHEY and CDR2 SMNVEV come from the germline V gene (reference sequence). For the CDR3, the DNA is TGTGCCAGCAGTTCGGGGCTGGCCTCCACGGAGCAGTTCTTC. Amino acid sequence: CASSSGLASTEQFF.

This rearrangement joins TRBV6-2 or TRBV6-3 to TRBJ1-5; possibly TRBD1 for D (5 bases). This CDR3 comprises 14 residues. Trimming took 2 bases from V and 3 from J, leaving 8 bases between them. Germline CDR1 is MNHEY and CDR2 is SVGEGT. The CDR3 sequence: CASSYGADNQPQHF. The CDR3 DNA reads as TGTGCCAGCAGTTACGGGGCAGACAATCAGCCCCAGCATTTT.

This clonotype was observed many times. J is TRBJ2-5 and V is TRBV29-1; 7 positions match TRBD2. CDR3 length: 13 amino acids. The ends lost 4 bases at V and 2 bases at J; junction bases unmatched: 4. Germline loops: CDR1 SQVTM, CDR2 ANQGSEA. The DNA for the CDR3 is TGCAGCGTTGGGGAGGGCCCGCAAGAGACCCAGTACTTC. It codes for CSVGEGPQETQYF.

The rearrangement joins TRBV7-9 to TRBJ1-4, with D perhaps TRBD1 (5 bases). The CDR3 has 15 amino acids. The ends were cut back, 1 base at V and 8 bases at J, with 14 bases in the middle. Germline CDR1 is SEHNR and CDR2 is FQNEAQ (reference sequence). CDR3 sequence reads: CASSLVTGRGEKLFF. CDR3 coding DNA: TGTGCCAGCAGCTTAGTTACAGGCCGTGGGGAAAAACTGTTTTTT.

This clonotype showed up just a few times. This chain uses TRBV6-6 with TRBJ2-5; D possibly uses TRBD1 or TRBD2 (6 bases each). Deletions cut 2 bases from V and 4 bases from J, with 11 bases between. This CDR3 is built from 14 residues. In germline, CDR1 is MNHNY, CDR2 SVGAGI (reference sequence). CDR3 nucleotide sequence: TGTGCCAGCAGTTACAAAGGGGGGAGAGAGACCCAGTACTTC. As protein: CASSYKGGRETQYF.

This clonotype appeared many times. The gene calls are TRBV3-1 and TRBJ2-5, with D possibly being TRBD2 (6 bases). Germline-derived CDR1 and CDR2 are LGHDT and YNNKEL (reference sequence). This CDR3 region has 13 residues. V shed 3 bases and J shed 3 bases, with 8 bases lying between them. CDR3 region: CASSHGGKETQYF. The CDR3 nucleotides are TGTGCCAGCAGCCACGGGGGAAAAGAGACCCAGTACTTC.

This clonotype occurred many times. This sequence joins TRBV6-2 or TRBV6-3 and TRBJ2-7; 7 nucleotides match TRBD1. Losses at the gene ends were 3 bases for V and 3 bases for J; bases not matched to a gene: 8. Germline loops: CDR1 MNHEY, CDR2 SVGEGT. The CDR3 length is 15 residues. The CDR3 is CASSYPWTGGYEQYF. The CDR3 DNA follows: TGTGCCAGCAGTTATCCCTGGACAGGAGGCTACGAGCAGTACTTC.

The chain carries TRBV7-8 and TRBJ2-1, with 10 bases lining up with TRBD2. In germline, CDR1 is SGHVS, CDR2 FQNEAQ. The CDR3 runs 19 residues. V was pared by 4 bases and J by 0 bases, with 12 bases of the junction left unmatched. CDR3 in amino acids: CASSSPTTSGPSSYNEQFF. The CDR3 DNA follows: TGTGCCAGCAGCTCTCCTACGACTAGCGGGCCTTCCTCCTACAATGAGCAGTTCTTC. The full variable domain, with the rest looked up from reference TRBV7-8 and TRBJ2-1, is GAGVSQSPRYKVAKRGQDVALRCDPISGHVSLFWYQQALGQGPEFLTYFQNEAQLDKSGLPSDRFFAERPEGSVSTLKIQRTQQEDSAVYLCASSSPTTSGPSSYNEQFFGPGTRLTVL.

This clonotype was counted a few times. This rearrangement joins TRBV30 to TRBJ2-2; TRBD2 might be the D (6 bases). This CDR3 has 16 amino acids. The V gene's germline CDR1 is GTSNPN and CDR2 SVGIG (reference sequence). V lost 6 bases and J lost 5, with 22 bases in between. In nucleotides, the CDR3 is TGTGCCTGTGTGAACCCGCGGGGAAGTAAGACCGGGGAGCTGTTTTTT. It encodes CACVNPRGSKTGELFF. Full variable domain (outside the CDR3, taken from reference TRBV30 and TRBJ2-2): SQTIHQWPATLVQPVGSPLSLECTVEGTSNPNLYWYRQAAGRGLQLLFYSVGIGQISSEVPQNLSASRPQDRQFILSSKKLLLSDSGFYLCACVNPRGSKTGELFFGEGSRLTVL.

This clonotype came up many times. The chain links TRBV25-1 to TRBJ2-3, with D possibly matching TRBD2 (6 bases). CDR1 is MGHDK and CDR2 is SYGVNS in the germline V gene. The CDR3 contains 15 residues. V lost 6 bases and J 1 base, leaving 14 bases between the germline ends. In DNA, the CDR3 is TGTGCCAGCAGGAAGGGACTCCTCGGCACAGATACGCAGTATTTT. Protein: CASRKGLLGTDTQYF. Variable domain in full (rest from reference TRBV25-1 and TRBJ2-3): EADIYQTPRYLVIGTGKKITLECSQTMGHDKMYWYQQDPGMELHLIHYSYGVNSTEKGDLSSESTVSRIRTEHFPLTLESARPSHTSQYLCASRKGLLGTDTQYFGPGTRLTVL.

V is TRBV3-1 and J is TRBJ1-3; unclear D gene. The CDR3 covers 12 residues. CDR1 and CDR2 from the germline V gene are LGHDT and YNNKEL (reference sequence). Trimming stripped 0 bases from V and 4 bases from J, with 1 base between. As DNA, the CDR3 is TGTGCCAGCAGCCAAGACGGAAACACCATATATTTT. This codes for CASSQDGNTIYF.

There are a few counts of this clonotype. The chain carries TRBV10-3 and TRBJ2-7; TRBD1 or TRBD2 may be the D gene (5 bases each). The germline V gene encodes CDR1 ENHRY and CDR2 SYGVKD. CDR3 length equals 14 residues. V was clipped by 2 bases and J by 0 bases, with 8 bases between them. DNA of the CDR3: TGTGCCATCAGTGAGCCAGGGACCTCCTACGAGCAGTACTTC. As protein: CAISEPGTSYEQYF.

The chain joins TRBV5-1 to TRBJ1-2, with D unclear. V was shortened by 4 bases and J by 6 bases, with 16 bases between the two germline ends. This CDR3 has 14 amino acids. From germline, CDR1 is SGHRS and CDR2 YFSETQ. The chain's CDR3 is CASSQTSDIDGYTF. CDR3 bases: TGCGCCAGCAGCCAAACTTCCGATATCGATGGCTACACCTTC.

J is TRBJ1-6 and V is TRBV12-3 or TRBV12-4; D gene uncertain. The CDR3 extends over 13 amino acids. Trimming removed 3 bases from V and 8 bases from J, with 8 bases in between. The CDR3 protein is CASSFLVDSPLHF. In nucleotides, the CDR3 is TGTGCCAGCAGTTTCTTGGTCGATTCACCCCTCCACTTT.

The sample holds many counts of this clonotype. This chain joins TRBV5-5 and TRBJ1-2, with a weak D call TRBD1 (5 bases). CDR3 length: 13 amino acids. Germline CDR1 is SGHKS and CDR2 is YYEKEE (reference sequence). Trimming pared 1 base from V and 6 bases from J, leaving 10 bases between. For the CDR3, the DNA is TGTGCCAGCAGCTTGTGGAGGGGCGATGGCTACACCTTC. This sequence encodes CASSLWRGDGYTF.

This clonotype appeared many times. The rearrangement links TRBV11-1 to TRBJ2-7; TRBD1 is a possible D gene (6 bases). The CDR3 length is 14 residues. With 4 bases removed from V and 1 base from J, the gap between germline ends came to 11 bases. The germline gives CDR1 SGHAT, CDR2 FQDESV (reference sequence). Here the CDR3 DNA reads TGTGCCAGCAGCTCCTTCAGGGGTTCCTACGAGCAGTACTTC. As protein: CASSSFRGSYEQYF.